This TCR beta chain was observed in a study of T cells after yellow fever vaccination. For the study at large: In the case of low-cell-number fractions, SMART-Seq v4 Ultra Low Input was used for preparation.

Study observations and caveats: When the response was secondary, it was weaker but reached its peak faster, day 5 versus 15.

Universal primer sites and UMIs were introduced during 5'RACE template-switching synthesis of TCR cDNA. TCRdb analysed the 5' RACE reads with MiXCR anew, one entry per CDR3 protein. This table holds about 230,000 distinct CDR3 sequences, more than 6.5% found once. As to this clonotype: Its antigen is not known.

Germline V lookup: CDR1 SGHAT, CDR2 FQNNGV. The CDR3 extends over 15 amino acids. Trimming took 3 bases from V and 7 from J, leaving 18 bases between them. The sequenced sample was CD4+ T cells sorted from PBMCs, obtained on the day of the yellow fever booster vaccination. This rearrangement joins TRBV11-2 to TRBJ1-2, with D tentatively TRBD1 (6 bases). The TCR was taken from a man aged 25-45 years who received the YFV17D yellow fever vaccine. DNA for the CDR3: TGTGCCAGCAGCTTGATGGCCGTGGGGGCGAGTGGCTACACCTTC. Its translation: CASSLMAVGASGYTF.